The next 25 T cell receptor beta chains were all read from a single sample in a study of T cell repertoires in cytomegalovirus infection. TCRdb analysed the reads with MiXCR anew, one entry per CDR3 protein. The data contain roughly 200,000 distinct CDR3 sequences, more than 9% of them singletons. Sequences were obtained from PBMCs. These receptors were collected from a human donor in good health (CMV status not recorded). Some clones in this sample may be carry-over from other donors' samples.

The chain couples TRBV5-4 to TRBJ1-1; D is ambiguous. From germline, CDR1 is SGHNT and CDR2 YYREEE (reference sequence). There are 15 residues in the CDR3. V was cut by 0 bases and J by 4 bases, with 13 bases left in between. The CDR3 DNA reads TGTGCCAGCAGCTTGGATGAGAATTCGGGCACTGAAGCTTTCTTT. Translated: CASSLDENSGTEAFF. The full variable domain, completed using reference TRBV5-4 and TRBJ1-1, is ETGVTQSPTHLIKTRGQQVTLRCSSQSGHNTVSWYQQALGQGPQFIFQYYREEENGRGNFPPRFSGLQFPNYSSELNVNALELDDSALYLCASSLDENSGTEAFFGQGTRLTVV.

This clonotype came up many times. This chain links TRBV7-2 with TRBJ1-6; weak D call: TRBD1 (6 bases). The CDR3 contains 14 residues. The germline CDR1 and CDR2 sequences are SGHTA and FQGNSA. The V end was cut by 2 bases, the J end by 7 bases, with 9 bases between. The CDR3 bases are TGTGCCAGCAGCTTATTCCAGGGGAATTCACCCCTCCACTTT. Protein: CASSLFQGNSPLHF.

This clonotype was recorded many times. This sequence joins TRBV20-1 and TRBJ1-4, with D perhaps matching TRBD1 (6 bases). V dropped 5 bases and J dropped 1 base, with 8 bases sitting between them. Germline V gives CDR1 DFQATT, CDR2 SNEGSKA (reference sequence). The CDR3 totals 13 residues. DNA for the CDR3: TGCAGTGCTGAACAGGGAACTAATGAAAAACTGTTTTTT. Translating gives CSAEQGTNEKLFF.

Details on this clonotype: One end of the junction does not line up with germline, which may come from a read error. CDR3 in DNA: TGTGCCAGCAGTGTTGTCCATGAGCAGGTCTTC. The encoded protein is CASSVVHEQVF. This chain links TRBV12-3 or TRBV12-4 with TRBJ2-1; D call uncertain. This CDR3 contains 11 residues.

This clonotype was seen at least ten times. The V and J genes are TRBV7-2 and TRBJ1-4; 7 bases agree with TRBD1. The V gene's germline CDR1 is SGHTA and CDR2 FQGNSA. This CDR3 spans 14 amino acids. The trim removed 4 bases at V and 7 bases at J, leaving 6 bases unmatched. CDR3 bases: TGTGCCAGCAGCTCAGGGACAGTCGGTGAAAAACTGTTTTTT. Translating gives CASSSGTVGEKLFF.

This clonotype was observed many times. The rearrangement links TRBV7-2 to TRBJ1-2, with unresolved D. Germline V gene lookup returns CDR1 SGHTA and CDR2 FQGNSA. V was pared by 5 bases and J by 0 bases, with 16 bases between. The CDR3 is made up of 16 amino acids. The CDR3 spells CASSLRAILTNYGYTF. The CDR3 DNA sequence: TGTGCCAGCAGCCTCCGGGCCATACTTACTAACTATGGCTACACCTTC.

This clonotype was seen ten or more times. This rearrangement joins TRBV12-3 or TRBV12-4 to TRBJ2-5; 12 bases map to TRBD2. The CDR3 has 16 amino acids. The V gene end was trimmed by 4 bases and the J gene end by 3 bases; junction bases not matched to a gene: 6. CDR3: CASSSRRLAGEETQYF. As DNA, the CDR3 is TGTGCCAGCAGTTCCCGGAGACTAGCGGGAGAAGAGACCCAGTACTTC.

In its sample, this clonotype was seen a few times. The chain couples TRBV20-1 to TRBJ2-5; 7 nucleotides agree with TRBD2. In germline, CDR1 is DFQATT, CDR2 SNEGSKA (reference sequence). The CDR3 is 16 residues long. The CDR3 DNA reads as TGCGCGACCCGGCCTGCTGGCGGGGGAAGACAAGAGACCCAGTACTTC. Translating gives CATRPAGGGRQETQYF.

At least ten counts were recorded for this clonotype. The chain has TRBV4-3 and TRBJ2-3, with D maybe TRBD1 (5 bases). The CDR3 covers 13 residues. CDR1 LGHNA and CDR2 YSLEER come from the germline V gene. Trimming took 3 bases from V and 4 from J, leaving 8 bases between them. Here the CDR3 DNA reads TGCGCCAGCAGCCAGGTAGGGGCAGATACGCAGTATTTT. This translates into CASSQVGADTQYF.

This clonotype showed up just a few times. The chain uses TRBV20-1 and TRBJ2-5; tentatively, D is TRBD1 (6 bases). Germline assignment: CDR1 DFQATT and CDR2 SNEGSKA (reference sequence). The CDR3 is made up of 15 amino acids. V was trimmed by 0 bases and J by 5 bases, leaving 16 bases between them. The CDR3 here is CSARDLTGFVETQYF. The CDR3 coding sequence is TGCAGTGCTAGAGATCTGACAGGATTTGTGGAGACCCAGTACTTC.

Many counts were recorded for this clonotype. The chain joins TRBV28 to TRBJ1-2; D perhaps matches TRBD1 (5 bases). The CDR3 extends over 14 amino acids. The V end was cut by 2 bases, the J end by 7 bases, with 14 bases between. Germline V lookup: CDR1 MDHEN, CDR2 SYDVKM. Here the CDR3 reads CASSLGQGITGYTF. The CDR3 coding sequence is TGTGCCAGCAGTTTAGGGCAGGGTATAACTGGCTACACCTTC.

This clonotype was detected a few times. The rearrangement links TRBV7-2 to TRBJ1-2; TRBD1 matches at 9 bases. With 5 bases clipped from V and 3 bases from J, the junction kept 10 bases outside the gene matches. Germline V gene data show CDR1 as SGHTA and CDR2 as FQGNSA. This CDR3 has 16 residues. CDR3 bases: TGTGCCAGCAGCGCGGAAACAGGGGGCGCAGACTATGGCTACACCTTC. Translated, it gives CASSAETGGADYGYTF.

This clonotype was recorded at least ten times. This sequence joins TRBV28 and TRBJ2-7, with unresolved D. This CDR3 region has 14 residues. Germline-derived CDR1 and CDR2 are MDHEN and SYDVKM. V gave up 2 bases and J gave up 7 bases, with 15 bases separating them. In nucleotides, the CDR3 is TGTGCCAGCAGTTTAGTGGTGGCCTTCTGGGAGCAGTACTTC. Encoded protein: CASSLVVAFWEQYF. Full variable domain (rest looked up from reference TRBV28 and TRBJ2-7): DVKVTQSSRYLVKRTGEKVFLECVQDMDHENMFWYRQDPGLGLRLIYFSYDVKMKEKGDIPEGYSVSREKKERFSLILESASTNQTSMYLCASSLVVAFWEQYFGPGTRLTVT.

This clonotype was seen many times. The chain carries TRBV4-1 and TRBJ1-2; D is uncertain. This CDR3 has 17 amino acids. Per the germline V gene, CDR1 is MGHRA and CDR2 is YSYEKL. The ends were cut back, 0 bases at V and 2 bases at J, with 16 bases in the middle. The CDR3 coding sequence is TGCGCCAGCAGCCAAGATCTTAGTATTGGCGGAAACTATGGCTACACCTTC. Residues: CASSQDLSIGGNYGYTF.

At least ten counts were recorded for this clonotype. V gene TRBV28 combines with J gene TRBJ1-5; possible D gene TRBD1, 6 bases. The V gene lost 3 bases and the J gene lost 2 bases, with 17 bases spanning the gap. There are 17 residues in the CDR3. The germline CDR1 and CDR2 sequences are MDHEN and SYDVKM. In DNA, the CDR3 is TGTGCCAGCAGTTTTCTTGGCGAGGGGGGGGGCAATCAGCCCCAGCATTTT. It encodes CASSFLGEGGGNQPQHF.

V gene TRBV2 combines with J gene TRBJ2-2; D possibly corresponds to TRBD1 (6 bases). The germline V gene has CDR1 SNHLY and CDR2 FYNNEI. The CDR3 sequence is 14 residues long. The V gene lost 7 bases and the J gene lost 6 bases, with 15 bases spanning the gap. The CDR3 sequence: CASKFLQGSGELFF. The CDR3 coding sequence is TGTGCCAGCAAATTCTTACAGGGTTCCGGGGAGCTGTTTTTT.

On this clonotype itself: It may be a read error: a sequence one base away is much more abundant. The rearrangement links TRBV28 to TRBJ1-1; D is possibly TRBD1 (5 bases). Trimming took off 5 bases at V and 3 bases at J, with 16 bases between the two ends. This CDR3 comprises 15 residues. Germline V gene lookup returns CDR1 MDHEN and CDR2 SYDVKM. DNA of the CDR3: TGTGCCAGCAGTGTACCCAGGGATAGGGACACTGAAGCTTTCTTT. Protein product: CASSVPRDRDTEAFF.

This clonotype was counted a few times. The genes are TRBV7-9 and TRBJ2-4, with 7 bases aligning to TRBD1. J lost 0 bases, V lost 2 bases, and 7 bases had no gene match. This CDR3 spans 17 amino acids. Germline lookup yields CDR1 SEHNR and CDR2 FQNEAQ (reference sequence). CDR3: CASSLSGTALAKNIQYF. The CDR3 DNA follows: TGTGCCAGCAGCTTATCAGGGACAGCCCTAGCCAAAAACATTCAGTACTTC. Using reference TRBV7-9 and TRBJ2-4 for the parts outside the CDR3, the full variable domain is DTGVSQNPRHKITKRGQNVTFRCDPISEHNRLYWYRQTLGQGPEFLTYFQNEAQLEKSRLLSDRFSAERPKGSFSTLEIQRTEQGDSAMYLCASSLSGTALAKNIQYFGAGTRLSVL.

The chain employs TRBV6-2 or TRBV6-3 and TRBJ2-3; no reliable D call. V was shortened by 6 bases and J by 4 bases, with 14 bases between the two germline ends. Germline assignment: CDR1 MNHEY and CDR2 SVGEGT. The CDR3 runs 14 residues. The CDR3 sequence is CASRPYRVSDTQYF. CDR3 bases: TGTGCCAGCAGACCCTACCGGGTATCAGATACGCAGTATTTT.

The J gene is TRBJ1-2, the V gene TRBV16; possibly TRBD1 for D (6 bases). There are 13 residues in the CDR3. V was clipped by 1 base and J by 8 bases, with 11 bases between them. Germline V gene lookup returns CDR1 KGHSY and CDR2 FQNENV. Written as DNA, the CDR3 is TGTGCCAGCAGCCAATTCGGGGGGCGAGGCTACACCTTC. Its protein is CASSQFGGRGYTF.

Many counts were recorded for this clonotype. The chain recombines TRBV2 with TRBJ2-1, with 7 bases aligning to TRBD2. Unmatched junction bases numbered 9, after V lost 4 bases and J lost 6 bases. Germline CDR1 reads SNHLY; CDR2 reads FYNNEI. The CDR3 covers 15 residues. This CDR3 is CASSGLASGINEQFF. The CDR3 nucleotides read TGTGCCAGCAGTGGATTGGCTAGCGGAATCAATGAGCAGTTCTTC.

This clonotype appeared many times. The V gene is TRBV7-2, the J gene TRBJ2-3; no clear D gene. The CDR3 has 14 residues. Germline CDR1 reads SGHTA; CDR2 reads FQGNSA. V was cut by 2 bases and J by 0 bases, with 6 bases left in between. The CDR3 reads CASSLLRSTDTQYF. In DNA form, the CDR3 reads TGTGCCAGCAGCTTACTCAGAAGCACAGATACGCAGTATTTT.

This clonotype appeared many times. The chain has TRBV11-1 and TRBJ2-7, with TRBD2 identical over 7 bases. Germline CDR1 and CDR2: SGHAT and FQDESV (reference sequence). V trimming: 3 bases; J trimming: 0 bases; junction bases outside the gene matches: 5. The CDR3 contains 15 residues. CDR3 sequence: CASSLGGGFSYEQYF. As DNA, the CDR3 is TGTGCCAGCAGCTTGGGGGGGGGATTCTCCTACGAGCAGTACTTC. Using reference TRBV11-1 and TRBJ2-7 for the parts outside the CDR3, the full variable domain is EAEVAQSPRYKITEKSQAVAFWCDPISGHATLYWYRQILGQGPELLVQFQDESVVDDSQLPKDRFSAERLKGVDSTLKIQPAELGDSAMYLCASSLGGGFSYEQYFGPGTRLTVT.

This clonotype has a handful of counts. V and J are TRBV20-1 and TRBJ1-6, with TRBD1 matching over 7 bases. With 2 bases clipped from V and 5 bases from J, the junction kept 9 bases outside the gene matches. The CDR3 has 16 amino acids. CDR1 and CDR2 (germline): DFQATT, SNEGSKA (reference sequence). CDR3 sequence (DNA): TGCAGTGCTAGAAACCCGGGACAGCAGAATAATTCACCCCTCCACTTT. Translating it yields CSARNPGQQNNSPLHF.

Many counts were recorded for this clonotype. The V and J genes are TRBV10-3 and TRBJ2-2; no clear D. V was trimmed by 11 bases and J by 3 bases, leaving 10 bases between them. The CDR3 extends over 12 amino acids. CDR1 is ENHRY, CDR2 SYGVKD, per germline. In nucleotides, the CDR3 is TGTGCCTTCGGACGGGACACCGGGGAGCTGTTTTTT. It specifies CAFGRDTGELFF.